This T cell receptor (beta chain) was documented in a study of memory CD4+ T cells and cytomegalovirus serostatus. The CDR3 covers 15 residues. The V gene lost 1 base and the J gene lost 3 bases, with 12 bases spanning the gap. Germline CDR1 reads KGHSH; CDR2 reads LQKENI. Findings and limits, study-wide: About 40% of the roughly 160 known CMV-associated TCRbeta sequences appeared in CD4+ memory.

Sequenced by immunoSEQ multiplex PCR; TCRdb stores in-frame clones only, minus some. The sample lists under 100,000 clones, approximately 80% occurring once. The sort gate was single viable CD3+CD4+CD8-CD45RO+ cells for memory CD4+ T cells. This clone occurred a few times. The antigen is not known. The chain has TRBV18 and TRBJ1-1, with no clear D. Material: memory CD4+ T cells from blood. The TCR originated in an adult in good health and CMV-seronegative. CDR3: CASSPRPVRDTEAFF. The CDR3 nucleotides are TGTGCCAGCTCACCACGTCCGGTACGGGACACTGAAGCTTTCTTT.